The rows below give T cell receptor beta chains drawn from one sample of a study of blood T cell repertoires in COVID-19. Libraries were prepared by immunoSEQ multiplex PCR; TCRdb keeps only in-frame clonotypes and omits some of them. Among 85,000 to 120,000 clones listed, 85% to 90% were seen once. The material sequenced was peripheral blood. The source of these receptors is a man in his fifties with active or convalescent COVID-19. Each CDR3 is given with its conserved first and last residue. The order of the fields is J gene, V gene, CDR3 length, D gene, clone size, CDR3 protein, CDR3 DNA. The D gene is left open where the match is weak. Size values are once, few and many counts, or a class for expanded clones, and some rows have none.

j_call: TRBJ2-1
v_call: TRBV9
cdr3_length: 15
d_call: NA
clone_size: NA
cdr3_aa: CASSVVVGRDNEQFF
cdr3_nt: TGTGCCAGCAGCGTAGTGGTAGGTCGGGACAATGAGCAGTTCTTC

j_call: TRBJ2-5
v_call: TRBV27
cdr3_length: 15
d_call: NA
clone_size: NA
cdr3_aa: CASSIRHLPQETQYF
cdr3_nt: TGTGCCAGCAGTATAAGACACCTCCCCCAAGAGACCCAGTACTTC

j_call: TRBJ1-6
v_call: TRBV2
cdr3_length: 14
d_call: TRBD1
clone_size: NA
cdr3_aa: CASKDRVYNSPLHF
cdr3_nt: TGTGCCAGCAAGGACAGGGTCTATAATTCACCCCTCCACTTT

j_call: TRBJ1-4
v_call: TRBV19
cdr3_length: 14
d_call: NA
clone_size: NA
cdr3_aa: CASTRAANGEKLFF
cdr3_nt: TGTGCCAGTACGAGGGCCGCGAATGGTGAAAAACTGTTTTTT

j_call: TRBJ2-7
v_call: TRBV28
cdr3_length: 13
d_call: TRBD1
clone_size: NA
cdr3_aa: CASKGTGFSKQYF
cdr3_nt: TGTGCCAGCAAAGGGACAGGCTTTAGCAAGCAGTACTTC

j_call: TRBJ2-3
v_call: TRBV19
cdr3_length: 13
d_call: NA
clone_size: NA
cdr3_aa: CASSEGSTDTQYF
cdr3_nt: TGTGCCAGTAGTGAGGGTAGCACAGATACGCAGTATTTT

j_call: TRBJ2-2
v_call: TRBV9
cdr3_length: 16
d_call: NA
clone_size: NA
cdr3_aa: CASSERGQERGGELFF
cdr3_nt: TGTGCCAGCAGCGAGCGGGGACAGGAGCGTGGCGGGGAGCTGTTTTTT

j_call: TRBJ1-4
v_call: TRBV5-1
cdr3_length: 13
d_call: TRBD1
clone_size: many
cdr3_aa: CASSLTGDRELFF
cdr3_nt: TGCGCCAGCAGCTTGACGGGGGACAGGGAACTGTTTTTT

j_call: TRBJ2-1
v_call: TRBV9
cdr3_length: 16
d_call: NA
clone_size: NA
cdr3_aa: CASSVEAASSYNEQFF
cdr3_nt: TGTGCCAGCAGCGTAGAGGCGGCAAGCTCCTACAATGAGCAGTTCTTC

j_call: TRBJ2-7
v_call: TRBV13
cdr3_length: 14
d_call: NA
clone_size: NA
cdr3_aa: CASSRGGGSVEQYF
cdr3_nt: TGTGCCAGCAGTCGAGGGGGGGGATCGGTCGAGCAGTACTTC

j_call: TRBJ2-3
v_call: TRBV19
cdr3_length: 17
d_call: TRBD2
clone_size: NA
cdr3_aa: CASSIDPLAGALDTQYF
cdr3_nt: TGTGCCAGTAGTATAGATCCCCTAGCGGGGGCCCTGGATACGCAGTATTTT

j_call: TRBJ1-6
v_call: TRBV28
cdr3_length: 17
d_call: NA
clone_size: NA
cdr3_aa: CASIGEQASSYNSPLHF
cdr3_nt: TGTGCCAGCATAGGGGAACAGGCGAGCTCCTATAATTCACCCCTCCACTTT

j_call: TRBJ2-5
v_call: TRBV6-1
cdr3_length: 12
d_call: NA
clone_size: NA
cdr3_aa: CASSEDRETQYF
cdr3_nt: TGTGCCAGCAGTGAAGACAGGGAGACCCAGTACTTC

j_call: TRBJ2-5
v_call: TRBV7-7
cdr3_length: 16
d_call: TRBD1
clone_size: NA
cdr3_aa: CASSLLAGTGGETQYF
cdr3_nt: TGTGCCAGCAGTTTACTAGCCGGGACAGGGGGCGAGACCCAGTACTTC

j_call: TRBJ2-5
v_call: TRBV2
cdr3_length: 14
d_call: NA
clone_size: NA
cdr3_aa: CASKGFQGPETQYF
cdr3_nt: TGTGCCAGCAAAGGGTTTCAGGGGCCAGAGACCCAGTACTTC

j_call: TRBJ1-4
v_call: TRBV29-1
cdr3_length: 14
d_call: TRBD1
clone_size: NA
cdr3_aa: CSVEGRRGREKLFF
cdr3_nt: TGCAGCGTTGAAGGAAGAAGGGGGCGGGAAAAACTGTTTTTT

j_call: TRBJ1-2
v_call: TRBV10-3
cdr3_length: 13
d_call: TRBD1
clone_size: NA
cdr3_aa: CAIRTTGAYGYTF
cdr3_nt: TGTGCCATCAGGACGACAGGGGCCTATGGCTACACCTTC

j_call: TRBJ2-1
v_call: TRBV10-1
cdr3_length: 13
d_call: NA
clone_size: NA
cdr3_aa: CASSESTWNEQFF
cdr3_nt: TGCGCCAGCAGTGAGTCGACATGGAATGAGCAGTTCTTC